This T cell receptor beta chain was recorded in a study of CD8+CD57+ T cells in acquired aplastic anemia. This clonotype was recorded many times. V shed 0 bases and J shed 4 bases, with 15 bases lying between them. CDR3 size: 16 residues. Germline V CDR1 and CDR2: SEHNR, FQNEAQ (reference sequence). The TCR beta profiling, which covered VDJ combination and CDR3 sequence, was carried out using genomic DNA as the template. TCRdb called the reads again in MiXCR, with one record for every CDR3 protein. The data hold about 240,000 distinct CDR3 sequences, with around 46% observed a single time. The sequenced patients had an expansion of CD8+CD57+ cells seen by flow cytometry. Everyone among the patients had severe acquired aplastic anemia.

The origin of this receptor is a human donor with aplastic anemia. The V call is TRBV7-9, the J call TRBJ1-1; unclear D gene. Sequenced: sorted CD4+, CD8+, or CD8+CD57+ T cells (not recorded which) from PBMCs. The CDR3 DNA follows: TGTGCCAGCAGCTTAGCCGGACGGATGATGTCCACTGAAGCTTTCTTT. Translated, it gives CASSLAGRMMSTEAFF.